The 32 T cell receptor beta chains presented below share a single source sample, sequenced in a study of blood T cell repertoires in COVID-19. The method was immunoSEQ multiplex PCR; TCRdb's version includes in-frame clones alone and lacks a portion of them. The repertoire holds 90,000 to 150,000 clones, 70% to 90% seen once, with 7.9% in the top ten. Sequenced material: peripheral blood. The source of these receptors is a man aged 65-85 years who had recovered from COVID-19.

Notes on this clone: A read error may account for a junction end that differs from germline. This chain joins TRBV7-2 and TRBJ2-7; perhaps TRBD1 as D (7 bases). The CDR3 is 17 amino acids. Germline-derived CDR1 and CDR2 are SGHTA and FQGNSA. In DNA form, the CDR3 reads TGTGCCGGCAGCTTAGCGCTGGTACAGGGGACTTCCTACGAGCAGTACTTC. Translation gives CAGSLALVQGTSYEQYF.

This clone was detected a few times. The chain combines TRBV7-6 with TRBJ1-2, with 7 bases lining up with TRBD1. The CDR3 runs to 20 residues. Germline values: CDR1 SGHVS, CDR2 FNYEAQ. With 1 base clipped from V and 2 bases from J, the junction kept 19 bases outside the gene matches. The chain's CDR3 is CASSLVYRDSLRRRNYGYTF. The CDR3 bases are TGTGCCAGCAGCTTAGTGTACAGGGACAGCCTTCGACGCAGAAACTATGGCTACACCTTC.

The CDR3 coding sequence is TGTGCCAGCAGCTTGGGGCAGGGTGATCAGCCCCAGCATTTT. It is translated as CASSLGQGDQPQHF. This chain joins TRBV5-8 and TRBJ1-5, with a tentative D call TRBD1 (5 bases). Trimming took 0 bases from V and 5 from J, leaving 9 bases between them. In germline, CDR1 is SGHTS, CDR2 YDEGEE. CDR3 length equals 14 residues.

CDR3 in amino acids: CASSELGLGQPQHF. CDR3 sequence (DNA): TGTGCCAGCAGTGAACTCGGACTGGGCCAGCCCCAGCATTTT. This sequence joins TRBV2 and TRBJ1-5; D gene ambiguous. V lost 2 bases, J lost 7 bases, and 12 bases lay in between. From germline, CDR1 is SNHLY and CDR2 FYNNEI. The CDR3 sequence is 14 residues long.

This clone is a singleton in its sample. The V gene is TRBV5-1, the J gene TRBJ2-5, with 9 bases aligning to TRBD1. V lost 3 bases, J lost 0 bases, and 3 bases stayed unmatched. The germline gives CDR1 SGHRS, CDR2 YFSETQ. The CDR3 totals 15 residues. The CDR3 reads CASSWGTGNQETQYF. CDR3 DNA: TGCGCCAGCAGCTGGGGGACAGGGAACCAAGAGACCCAGTACTTC.

There are a few counts of this clone. This chain joins TRBV5-4 and TRBJ1-1; 9 bases fit TRBD1. V lost 3 bases, J lost 4 bases, and 4 bases stayed unmatched. CDR3 length: 14 residues. From germline, CDR1 is SGHNT and CDR2 YYREEE (reference sequence). As DNA, the CDR3 is TGTGCCAGCAGCTGGGTGGACAGGGGCACTGAAGCTTTCTTT. Its translation: CASSWVDRGTEAFF.

The rearrangement joins TRBV6-5 to TRBJ1-2, with a weak D call TRBD1 (6 bases). Looked up from germline, CDR1 is MNHEY and CDR2 is SVGAGI. CDR3 size: 13 residues. Trimming removed 4 bases from V and 7 bases from J, with 13 bases in between. The CDR3 here is CASSFYRAIGYTF. The CDR3, as DNA: TGTGCCAGCAGTTTTTACAGGGCTATTGGCTACACCTTC.

V gene TRBV6-2 or TRBV6-3 combines with J gene TRBJ2-1; TRBD2 is a possible D gene (6 bases). Trimming took 4 bases from V and 0 from J, leaving 13 bases between them. The CDR3 extends over 16 amino acids. Per germline, CDR1 MNHEY and CDR2 SVGEGT. The chain's CDR3 is CASSSGLPRSYNEQFF. DNA of the CDR3: TGTGCCAGCAGTTCCGGACTACCCCGCTCCTACAATGAGCAGTTCTTC.

The J gene is TRBJ1-1, the V gene TRBV7-8, with 7 bases aligning to TRBD1. With V trimmed by 5 bases and J by 1 base, 1 base remained unmatched. The CDR3 has 13 residues. From germline, CDR1 is SGHVS and CDR2 FQNEAQ. The CDR3 region has the DNA TGTGCCAGCAGCCGGGACAGGAACACTGAAGCTTTCTTT. This sequence encodes CASSRDRNTEAFF.

The genes are TRBV6-5 and TRBJ2-7; tentatively, D is TRBD2 (6 bases). Germline CDR1 reads MNHEY; CDR2 reads SVGAGI. The V and J ends lost 2 bases and 7 bases respectively, with 9 bases between them. The CDR3 has 12 amino acids. The CDR3 reads CASSYGGEEQYF. CDR3 DNA sequence: TGTGCCAGCAGTTACGGAGGGGAAGAGCAGTACTTC.

This clone was seen only a few times. The V call is TRBV7-9, the J call TRBJ1-5, with D maybe TRBD1 (6 bases). V lost 3 bases and J lost 3, with 9 bases in between. Germline CDR1 and CDR2: SEHNR and FQNEAQ (reference sequence). The CDR3 spans 14 residues. The CDR3 is CASSLGQFNQPQHF. The CDR3 coding sequence is TGTGCCAGCAGCTTGGGACAATTCAATCAGCCCCAGCATTTT.

This clone was picked up a small number of times. The chain carries TRBV6-6 and TRBJ1-3, with D possibly being TRBD1 (6 bases). Trimming took off 8 bases at V and 2 bases at J, with 10 bases between the two ends. The CDR3 contains 13 residues. The germline CDR1 and CDR2 sequences are MNHNY and SVGAGI (reference sequence). CDR3 nucleotide sequence: TGTGCCAGCCGACAGGCGCCTGGAAACACCATATATTTT. Residues: CASRQAPGNTIYF.

V usage is TRBV6-2 or TRBV6-3 and J usage is TRBJ2-7; D is unresolved. Trimming shortened V by 7 bases and J by 3 bases, and 13 bases separated the two germline ends. The CDR3 length is 13 residues. In germline, CDR1 is MNHEY, CDR2 SVGEGT. The CDR3 coding sequence is TGTGCCAGCACCCCGACACTTATCTACGAGCAGTACTTC. This translates into CASTPTLIYEQYF.

The chain has TRBV29-1 and TRBJ2-1; D is uncertain. CDR1 SQVTM and CDR2 ANQGSEA come from the germline V gene. The V end lost 0 bases, the J end lost 3 bases, and 6 bases lay between the germline ends. The CDR3 consists of 13 residues. The chain's CDR3 is CSVEDQRYNEQFF. The CDR3 bases are TGCAGCGTTGAAGATCAGCGCTACAATGAGCAGTTCTTC.

J is TRBJ1-5 and V is TRBV7-9; TRBD1 aligns across 9 bases. Germline values: CDR1 SEHNR, CDR2 FQNEAQ (reference sequence). V shed 0 bases, J shed 3 bases, and the junction held 3 bases outside the gene matches. CDR3 length equals 16 residues. In DNA form, the CDR3 reads TGTGCCAGCAGCTTAGCCGGGACAGGGTCCAATCAGCCCCAGCATTTT. It yields the protein CASSLAGTGSNQPQHF.

The chain uses TRBV18 and TRBJ2-2; 7 positions agree with TRBD2. The V segment lost 1 base and the J segment 3 bases; nucleotides outside the gene matches: 5. Germline values: CDR1 KGHSH, CDR2 LQKENI. This CDR3 comprises 16 residues. The chain's CDR3 is CASSPRTGGYTGELFF. The CDR3 DNA sequence: TGTGCCAGCTCACCACGGACGGGAGGATACACCGGGGAGCTGTTTTTT. Full variable domain (outside the CDR3, taken from reference TRBV18 and TRBJ2-2): NAGVMQNPRHLVRRRGQEARLRCSPMKGHSHVYWYRQLPEEGLKFMVYLQKENIIDESGMPKERFSAEFPKEGPSILRIQQVVRGDSAAYFCASSPRTGGYTGELFFGEGSRLTVL.

This clone was observed a few times. The rearrangement links TRBV28 to TRBJ1-5; 7 bases map to TRBD1. Germline CDR1 is MDHEN and CDR2 is SYDVKM. Unmatched junction bases numbered 12, after V lost 6 bases and J lost 7 bases. The CDR3 loop spans 15 amino acids. The CDR3 is CASRSDRIPFQPQHF. The CDR3 DNA sequence: TGTGCCAGCAGGTCGGACAGGATTCCTTTCCAGCCCCAGCATTTT.

The gene calls are TRBV18 and TRBJ2-7; possible D gene TRBD1, 6 bases. CDR3 size: 15 residues. The V end was cut by 3 bases, the J end by 4 bases, with 16 bases between. The germline CDR1 and CDR2 sequences are KGHSH and LQKENI. CDR3 region: CASSPSTGFQYEQYF. The CDR3 DNA is TGTGCCAGCTCACCTTCAACAGGGTTCCAGTACGAGCAGTACTTC.

The rearrangement links TRBV12-3 or TRBV12-4 to TRBJ1-6; D is unresolved. Trimming pared 2 bases from V and 7 bases from J, leaving 6 bases between. The CDR3 totals 13 residues. The DNA of the CDR3 is TGTGCCAGCAGTTTAAACAACAATTCACCCCTCCACTTT. Translation: CASSLNNNSPLHF.

This clone was detected only once. The J gene is TRBJ2-7, the V gene TRBV12-5; TRBD1 matches at 7 bases. Trimming cost V 0 bases and J 5 bases; bases outside gene matches: 10. This CDR3 is built from 16 residues. Germline CDR1 LGHNT, CDR2 FRNRAP. In DNA, the CDR3 is TGTGCTAGTGGTTTGGTAGGGGGCAGGGACCCCCACGAGCAGTACTTC. It translates to CASGLVGGRDPHEQYF.

The chain combines TRBV19 with TRBJ1-6; perhaps TRBD1 as D (5 bases). The CDR3 has 14 residues. The V end lost 7 bases, the J end lost 15 bases, and 22 bases lay between the germline ends. The germline V gene encodes CDR1 LNHDA and CDR2 SQIVND (reference sequence). The CDR3 nucleotides read TGTGCCAGTAATTGGGGGGTTCGGAGTGACGTCCTCCACTTT. Encoded protein: CASNWGVRSDVLHF.

The chain carries TRBV7-3 and TRBJ2-3; D is possibly TRBD2 (6 bases). Germline assignment: CDR1 SGHTA and CDR2 FQGTGA. V was trimmed by 4 bases and J by 10 bases, leaving 12 bases between them. The CDR3 has 12 amino acids. The CDR3 DNA is TGTGCCAGCAGCTCCAAGGGAGGTGCGCAGTATTTT. Translating gives CASSSKGGAQYF. The complete variable domain, with remaining parts taken from reference TRBV7-3 and TRBJ2-3, reads GAGVSQTPSNKVTEKGKYVELRCDPISGHTALYWYRQSLGQGPEFLIYFQGTGAADDSGLPNDRFFAVRPEGSVSTLKIQRTERGDSAVYLCASSSKGGAQYFGPGTRLTVL.

The chain recombines TRBV5-1 with TRBJ1-5; D gene uncertain. CDR3 length: 14 residues. The ends were cut back, 1 base at V and 5 bases at J, with 10 bases in the middle. CDR1 and CDR2 (germline): SGHRS, YFSETQ. CDR3 in DNA: TGCGCCAGCAGCTTGATGGGCGGGGATCAGCCCCAGCATTTT. Translation gives CASSLMGGDQPQHF.

This chain joins TRBV19 and TRBJ2-3, with 10 nucleotides matching TRBD2. This CDR3 comprises 16 residues. Trimming at V came to 1 base and at J to 4 bases, leaving 5 bases not matched to a gene. From germline, CDR1 is LNHDA and CDR2 SQIVND (reference sequence). CDR3 coding DNA: TGTGCCAGTAGTATAGGTAGCGGGAGGTTGGCAGATACGCAGTATTTT. Its protein is CASSIGSGRLADTQYF.

This clone was seen only a few times. This chain joins TRBV27 and TRBJ2-2, with D hard to call. This CDR3 spans 12 amino acids. V was shortened by 2 bases and J by 4 bases, with 2 bases between the two germline ends. CDR1 MNHEY and CDR2 SMNVEV come from the germline V gene (reference sequence). The CDR3 DNA is TGTGCCAGCAGTTTACGCACCGGGGAGCTGTTTTTT. Protein sequence: CASSLRTGELFF.

This chain links TRBV4-1 with TRBJ2-2; 7 bases align to TRBD1. From germline, CDR1 is MGHRA and CDR2 YSYEKL. Trimming took 1 base from V and 3 from J; bases not matched to a gene: 2. This CDR3 spans 15 amino acids. The CDR3 here is CASSQVQGDTGELFF. The CDR3 DNA sequence: TGCGCCAGCAGCCAAGTCCAGGGGGACACCGGGGAGCTGTTTTTT.

This rearrangement joins TRBV19 to TRBJ1-5; D is ambiguous. Trimming took 5 bases from V and 10 from J, leaving 15 bases between them. The length of the CDR3 is 13 residues. CDR1 and CDR2 from the germline V gene are LNHDA and SQIVND (reference sequence). Here the CDR3 reads CASSPLAPSPQHF. In DNA, the CDR3 is TGTGCCAGTAGTCCCTTAGCCCCGAGCCCCCAGCATTTT.

The CDR3 DNA reads as TGTGCCAGCAGCGGCGGACCACTACGGGAGGGGAGAGAGACCCAGTACTTC. Its protein product is CASSGGPLREGRETQYF. The chain is built from TRBV9 and TRBJ2-5; 8 bases line up with TRBD2. CDR3 length: 17 amino acids. Germline lookup yields CDR1 SGDLS and CDR2 YYNGEE. Trimming took 3 bases from V and 4 from J; bases not matched to a gene: 14. The full variable domain, with the rest looked up from reference TRBV9 and TRBJ2-5, is DSGVTQTPKHLITATGQRVTLRCSPRSGDLSVYWYQQSLDQGLQFLIQYYNGEERAKGNILERFSAQQFPDLHSELNLSSLELGDSALYFCASSGGPLREGRETQYFGPGTRLLVL.

V and J are TRBV5-1 and TRBJ1-3; D is possibly TRBD1 (5 bases). The germline V gene has CDR1 SGHRS and CDR2 YFSETQ. V lost 2 bases and J lost 3, with 6 bases in between. This CDR3 is 13 amino acids long. For the CDR3, the DNA is TGCGCCAGCAGCTTCGGACATGGAAACACCATATATTTT. It yields the protein CASSFGHGNTIYF.

This chain joins TRBV18 and TRBJ1-4; TRBD1 is a possible D gene (5 bases). V was pared by 2 bases and J by 10 bases, with 23 bases between. This CDR3 has 17 residues. CDR1 is KGHSH and CDR2 is LQKENI in the germline V gene. The CDR3 bases are TGTGCCAGCTCACCAGTGACAAGGGGTGCGGAGTTAGGAAAACTGTTTTTT. Amino acid sequence: CASSPVTRGAELGKLFF.

The chain couples TRBV29-1 to TRBJ2-7; tentative D call: TRBD1 (6 bases). Germline CDR1 and CDR2: SQVTM and ANQGSEA. The CDR3 has 14 amino acids. The V gene lost 6 bases and the J gene lost 0 bases, with 15 bases spanning the gap. CDR3: CSVARQVPSYEQYF. In DNA, the CDR3 is TGCAGCGTAGCCCGACAGGTGCCCTCCTACGAGCAGTACTTC.

A single count supports this clone. This chain links TRBV27 with TRBJ2-3; D unclear. Per germline, CDR1 MNHEY and CDR2 SMNVEV (reference sequence). This CDR3 is built from 16 residues. V was trimmed by 3 bases and J by 0 bases, leaving 13 bases between them. This CDR3 is CASSFLFSPSTDTQYF. For the CDR3, the DNA is TGTGCCAGCAGTTTTCTCTTCTCCCCTAGCACAGATACGCAGTATTTT.